One T cell receptor beta chain is described in this entry. Its antigen remains unidentified. Base qualities are not recorded, but no much larger clone differs from it by a single base. The germline V gene supplies CDR1 SGHVS and CDR2 FQNEAQ. Including the terminal cysteine and phenylalanine, the CDR3 comprises 16 residues. The sequence is cut down to CDR3 DNA, 48 bases in frame from base 1. Relative to germline, V is 1 base shorter and J is 4 bases shorter, with 16 bases between their ends. This sample's time point label indicates: persistent/refractory GD, antithyroid drugs over 5 years with positive TRAb. For both TCR sequencing and RNA sequencing, RNA was extracted from PBMCs in TRIzol. Graves' disease was diagnosed according to American Thyroid Association guidelines. Patients for the study were recruited at an endocrinology department in Xi'an, China. Each patient gave approximately 9 milliliters of peripheral blood, collected in an EDTA anticoagulant tube. Ficoll Paque Plus density gradient separation was used to isolate PBMCs, and no further T cell sorting was performed. An Agilent 2100 Bioanalyzer and agarose gel were used to assess RNA quality, and a NanoDrop 2000 was used to measure RNA concentration.

These data are taken from a study of regulatory T cells in long-lasting Graves disease (TCRdb year 2021). Background on the whole study: Persistent Graves' disease was defined as persistently positive TSH receptor autoantibodies together with antithyroid drug treatment for over 5 years. This study used TCR sequencing and RNA sequencing of peripheral blood to compare persistent Graves' disease patients against newly diagnosed Graves' disease patients. The study took place in China and was registered as a clinical trial. A total of some 35 samples underwent TCR sequencing, from some 13 patients with persistent Graves' disease and roughly 20 patients with newly diagnosed Graves' disease. Antithyroid drugs had been taken for 8.5 to 13 years on average by persistent Graves' disease patients in the clinical cohort.

General study outcomes and caveats: Persistent disease showed preferential use of TRBV28, TRBJ1-2 and TRBJ2-5, whereas newly diagnosed disease favored TRBV20-1 and TRBJ2-1. Only peripheral blood was studied, because thyroid tissue, the primary lesion, was inaccessible. The authors acknowledged the small sample size as a limitation that may reduce accuracy. Patients with persistent disease shared more public clonotypes (under 3,000) than newly diagnosed patients did (approximately 1,000). Compared with newly diagnosed patients, patients with persistent Graves' disease had lower TCR Shannon entropy and fewer highly expanded clones, which suggests clonal expansion. Only the TCR beta chain was sequenced and analyzed.

Library generation was performed with multiplex PCR. The sample was run on an Illumina HiSeq 4000. To build TCR beta libraries, CDR3 regions were amplified by Arm-PCR using iRepertoire HTBI primers. PCR products were gel purified before sequencing. The paper's processing steps were these. Gene usage analysis of CDR3 amino acid clonotypes used the 60 to 80 TRBV and 11 to 15 TRBJ segments found across samples. Filtered high-quality paired reads were merged into contigs using COPE and FqMerger. BLAST was used to align contigs to IMGT TRBV, TRBD and TRBJ reference genes, with CDR3 defined following IMGT. Any clonotype with a frequency above 0.1% was classified as a highly expanded clone. Repertoire diversity was measured by Shannon entropy, and V-J evenness by the Gini coefficient. A clonotype was considered public if more than one individual shared it. TCRdb ran its own pipeline on the public reads, namely fastp trimming at Q25 and MiXCR clone calling, and kept in-frame beta chains. Entries are consolidated by CDR3 protein sequence, retaining the most common genes and DNA. These V and J calls originate from TCRdb's pipeline instead of the authors' own analysis. Within this sample are under 500,000 distinct CDR3 sequences, with roughly 20% of them counted one time only. The leading ten clones occupy 6.5% to 8% of the sample.

Here the chain combines TRBV7-8 and TRBJ2-5, with the D gene uncertain. This receptor was taken from a female donor with Graves disease. The source was peripheral blood mononuclear cells (PBMCs), collected when the disease was refractory, from a patient treated with antithyroid drugs. The nucleotide sequence reads as follows: TGTGCCAGCAGCTTAGAAGGTCGGGTCCCAAGAGAGACCCAGTACTTC. This is translated as CASSLEGRVPRETQYF.